This record looks at one TCR beta chain sequence and its context. Clones were sequenced by immunoSEQ multiplex PCR, and TCRdb holds only the in-frame ones, with some missing. The sample records roughly 100,000 clones, roughly 92% being singletons. Per the germline V gene, CDR1 is SNHLY and CDR2 is FYNNEI. The CDR3 contains 14 residues. V dropped 10 bases and J dropped 0 bases, with 16 bases sitting between them. This sample is drawn from a study of T cell changes during pregnancy in multiple sclerosis. The source was peripheral blood, collected after pregnancy. The sequence was obtained from a female donor with multiple sclerosis, enrolled in a pregnancy study. This sequence joins TRBV2 and TRBJ2-7, with a tentative D call TRBD2 (6 bases). The CDR3 here is CATSRGTYSYEQYF. CDR3 bases: TGTGCCACATCCCGCGGGACCTACTCCTACGAGCAGTACTTC.